The 25 T cell receptor beta chains below all came from one sample that was sequenced in a study of T-cell reconstitution after alpha-beta-depleted transplantation in children. Using unique molecular identifiers, the investigators prepared the TCRbeta library. TCRdb re-analysed the PCR reads in MiXCR, keeping a single row per CDR3 protein. Of roughly 670,000 distinct CDR3 sequences detected, approximately 14% appear once; the ten largest clones hold approximately 0.8%. The sample was PBMCs, taken before TCRalphabeta/CD19-depleted stem cell transplant. These receptors all stem from a girl aged 2 to 10 with congenital amegakaryocytic thrombocytopenia, due to receive a stem cell transplant.

CDR3 sequence: CASTHPGGYEQYF. The CDR3 DNA follows: TGTGCCAGCACCCATCCGGGGGGGTACGAGCAGTACTTC. The chain combines TRBV6-1 with TRBJ2-7, with TRBD2 matching 8 bases. Germline CDR1 MNHNS, CDR2 SASEGT. CDR3 length equals 13 residues. V trimming: 7 bases; J trimming: 4 bases; junction bases outside the gene matches: 6.

The chain couples TRBV5-1 to TRBJ1-3; D is possibly TRBD1 (5 bases). With 6 bases removed from V and 4 bases from J, the gap between germline ends came to 11 bases. CDR1 SGHRS and CDR2 YFSETQ come from the germline V gene. The CDR3 is 13 amino acids. CDR3 region: CASKDIDGNTIYF. CDR3 DNA: TGCGCCAGCAAGGACATCGACGGAAACACCATATATTTT.

V is TRBV5-1 and J is TRBJ1-1; D remains ambiguous. The V gene lost 4 bases and the J gene lost 4 bases, with 14 bases spanning the gap. The CDR3 is made up of 14 amino acids. Germline-derived CDR1 and CDR2 are SGHRS and YFSETQ. The CDR3 bases are TGCGCCAGCAGCAGTTCCCACGTTCCCACTGAAGCTTTCTTT. Protein product: CASSSSHVPTEAFF.

The chain joins TRBV15 to TRBJ2-7; D is perhaps TRBD2 (6 bases). The germline gives CDR1 LNHNV, CDR2 YYDKDF (reference sequence). V was pared by 5 bases and J by 5 bases, with 13 bases between. This CDR3 comprises 13 residues. The CDR3 is CATSLRDWDEQYF. The CDR3 DNA follows: TGTGCCACCAGCCTCCGGGACTGGGACGAGCAGTACTTC.

In its sample, this clonotype was seen many times. This chain uses TRBV7-9 with TRBJ1-5; D is unresolved. The germline V gene has CDR1 SEHNR and CDR2 FQNEAQ (reference sequence). Trimming took 3 bases from V and 5 from J, leaving 8 bases between them. CDR3 size: 13 residues. CDR3 sequence reads: CASSFQAHQPQHF. The CDR3 coding sequence is TGTGCCAGCAGCTTTCAGGCCCATCAGCCCCAGCATTTT. Based on the CDR3 plus reference TRBV7-9 and TRBJ1-5, the full variable domain is DTGVSQNPRHKITKRGQNVTFRCDPISEHNRLYWYRQTLGQGPEFLTYFQNEAQLEKSRLLSDRFSAERPKGSFSTLEIQRTEQGDSAMYLCASSFQAHQPQHFGDGTRLSIL.

The genes are TRBV4-1 and TRBJ1-1; unclear D gene. Deletions cut 1 base from V and 6 bases from J, with 12 bases between. The CDR3 consists of 14 residues. Germline V gives CDR1 MGHRA, CDR2 YSYEKL. The CDR3 spells CASSQVGLTAEAFF. The CDR3 nucleotides read TGCGCCAGCAGCCAAGTGGGTTTGACGGCTGAAGCTTTCTTT.

This clonotype was observed a few times. CDR3 residues: CASRGANTEAFF. CDR3 sequence (DNA): TGTGCCAGCAGAGGGGCGAACACTGAAGCTTTCTTT. The V and J genes are TRBV6-6 and TRBJ1-1; D might be TRBD1 (5 bases). Germline CDR1 is MNHNY and CDR2 is SVGAGI (reference sequence). The length of the CDR3 is 12 residues. The V and J ends lost 6 bases and 1 base respectively, with 6 bases between them.

V usage is TRBV7-2 and J usage is TRBJ2-1, with 8 nucleotides matching TRBD1. J lost 7 bases, V lost 4 bases, and 6 bases had no gene match. The CDR3 loop spans 14 amino acids. CDR1 and CDR2 from the germline V gene are SGHTA and FQGNSA. In nucleotides, the CDR3 is TGTGCCAGCAGCTCGTTGGACAGGGCGAATGAGCAGTTCTTC. Its translation is CASSSLDRANEQFF.

J is TRBJ2-7 and V is TRBV28; tentatively, D is TRBD1 or TRBD2 (6 bases each). The germline gives CDR1 MDHEN, CDR2 SYDVKM. This CDR3 has 16 amino acids. The V end was cut by 1 base, the J end by 4 bases, with 17 bases between. CDR3: CASSLLGGGTPYEQYF. CDR3 sequence (DNA): TGTGCCAGCAGTTTATTAGGAGGCGGGACACCTTACGAGCAGTACTTC.

This clonotype was detected ten times or more. This chain links TRBV5-1 with TRBJ2-5, with 8 bases lining up with TRBD2. The CDR3 consists of 15 residues. Germline CDR1 is SGHRS and CDR2 is YFSETQ. Trimming at V came to 4 bases and at J to 1 base, leaving 6 bases not matched to a gene. CDR3 loop: CASSLGSGTQETQYF. CDR3 coding DNA: TGCGCCAGCAGCCTGGGTAGCGGGACCCAAGAGACCCAGTACTTC.

The sample holds many counts of this clonotype. This chain connects TRBV5-1 to TRBJ2-3; 10 bases map to TRBD2. The V segment lost 7 bases and the J segment 4 bases; nucleotides outside the gene matches: 12. CDR3 length: 16 amino acids. Germline V gives CDR1 SGHRS, CDR2 YFSETQ. CDR3: CASHLQLAGRSDTQYF. The CDR3 region has the DNA TGCGCCAGCCACCTACAACTAGCGGGAAGGTCAGATACGCAGTATTTT. The whole variable domain, remainder taken from reference TRBV5-1 and TRBJ2-3, is KAGVTQTPRYLIKTRGQQVTLSCSPISGHRSVSWYQQTPGQGLQFLFEYFSETQRNKGNFPGRFSGRQFSNSRSEMNVSTLELGDSALYLCASHLQLAGRSDTQYFGPGTRLTVL.

At least ten counts were recorded for this clonotype. The V call is TRBV5-1, the J call TRBJ1-1; D unresolved. V was clipped by 0 bases and J by 5 bases, with 14 bases between them. Germline V gene lookup returns CDR1 SGHRS and CDR2 YFSETQ. The CDR3 is 15 residues long. CDR3: CASSLANGLGTEAFF. CDR3 sequence (DNA): TGCGCCAGCAGCTTGGCCAACGGACTCGGTACTGAAGCTTTCTTT. The complete variable domain, with remaining parts taken from reference TRBV5-1 and TRBJ1-1, reads KAGVTQTPRYLIKTRGQQVTLSCSPISGHRSVSWYQQTPGQGLQFLFEYFSETQRNKGNFPGRFSGRQFSNSRSEMNVSTLELGDSALYLCASSLANGLGTEAFFGQGTRLTVV.

CDR3 loop: CAWTHGPGTNNEQFF. The CDR3, as DNA: TGTGCCTGGACCCACGGACCAGGTACCAACAATGAGCAGTTCTTC. This rearrangement joins TRBV30 to TRBJ2-1, with D hard to call. The CDR3 sequence is 15 residues long. V shed 4 bases and J shed 5 bases, with 18 bases lying between them. Germline CDR1 reads GTSNPN; CDR2 reads SVGIG (reference sequence). The whole variable domain, remainder taken from reference TRBV30 and TRBJ2-1, is SQTIHQWPATLVQPVGSPLSLECTVEGTSNPNLYWYRQAAGRGLQLLFYSVGIGQISSEVPQNLSASRPQDRQFILSSKKLLLSDSGFYLCAWTHGPGTNNEQFFGPGTRLTVL.

This chain joins TRBV3-1 and TRBJ2-5; 11 bases are shared with TRBD2. This CDR3 region has 19 residues. CDR1 and CDR2 (germline): LGHDT, YNNKEL (reference sequence). V lost 0 bases and J lost 4; bases outside the gene matches: 13. The CDR3 DNA follows: TGTGCCAGCAGCCAAGAACTGTTCACTAGCGGGAGAGGGGGAGAGACCCAGTACTTC. Translation gives CASSQELFTSGRGGETQYF.

This clonotype has a count of ten or more. The chain recombines TRBV29-1 with TRBJ1-4; D may be TRBD1 (5 bases). Per germline, CDR1 SQVTM and CDR2 ANQGSEA. The CDR3 is 11 residues long. The CDR3 DNA sequence: TGCAGTGGAGGGGATAGGGAAAAACTGTTTTTT. This gives the protein CSGGDREKLFF.

In this sample, this clonotype turned up many times. The rearrangement links TRBV5-1 to TRBJ2-2; TRBD2 might be the D (5 bases). V lost 6 bases to trimming and J lost 4 bases, with 13 bases between them. This CDR3 is 14 amino acids long. Germline V lookup: CDR1 SGHRS, CDR2 YFSETQ. In DNA form, the CDR3 reads TGCGCCAGCATGGGTAGCGCGGCCACCGGGGAGCTGTTTTTT. This codes for CASMGSAATGELFF.

In this sample, this clonotype turned up many times. The rearrangement joins TRBV12-3 or TRBV12-4 to TRBJ1-2, with D uncertain. The CDR3 totals 14 residues. V was clipped by 3 bases and J by 8 bases, with 16 bases between them. The CDR3 reads CASSFVLSSNGYTF. CDR3 nucleotide sequence: TGTGCCAGCAGTTTCGTATTGTCTTCTAACGGCTACACCTTC.

This clonotype was recorded at least ten times. The J gene is TRBJ2-1, the V gene TRBV7-8, with unresolved D. Germline V gives CDR1 SGHVS, CDR2 FQNEAQ. Trimming removed 6 bases at V and 7 bases at J, with 10 bases between. The length of the CDR3 is 12 residues. CDR3: CASSRSGNEQFF. CDR3 sequence (DNA): TGTGCCAGCAGTAGATCCGGGAATGAGCAGTTCTTC.

This clonotype was detected only a few times. V usage is TRBV27 and J usage is TRBJ2-6; D may correspond to TRBD1 or TRBD2 (5 bases each). Trimming removed 2 bases from V and 2 bases from J, with 10 bases in between. Germline V CDR1 and CDR2: MNHEY, SMNVEV (reference sequence). The CDR3 extends over 16 amino acids. The CDR3 nucleotides are TGTGCCAGCAGTTTAAGAGGGGTAGCTGGGGCCAACGTCCTGACTTTC. This sequence encodes CASSLRGVAGANVLTF.

Many counts were recorded for this clonotype. CDR3 sequence: CSARVRDNEQFF. The CDR3 DNA sequence: TGCAGTGCTAGGGTAAGGGACAATGAGCAGTTCTTC. This chain links TRBV20-1 with TRBJ2-1; D remains ambiguous. The CDR3 spans 12 residues. Trimming pared 3 bases from V and 5 bases from J, leaving 8 bases between. CDR1 and CDR2 (germline): DFQATT, SNEGSKA (reference sequence).

The chain uses TRBV29-1 and TRBJ2-5; D is ambiguous. The CDR3 totals 12 residues. V lost 8 bases, J lost 4 bases, and 14 bases lay in between. Germline V gives CDR1 SQVTM, CDR2 ANQGSEA. CDR3 in DNA: TGCAGCTCTGACCCGGGTGGAGAGACCCAGTACTTC. Translated, it gives CSSDPGGETQYF.

The chain has TRBV7-9 and TRBJ2-7; tentative D call: TRBD2 (6 bases). Germline CDR1 reads SEHNR; CDR2 reads FQNEAQ (reference sequence). V lost 7 bases, J lost 0 bases, and 13 bases lay in between. The length of the CDR3 is 14 residues. Here the CDR3 reads CASIKAGTSYEQYF. CDR3 coding DNA: TGTGCCAGCATCAAAGCGGGTACCTCCTACGAGCAGTACTTC.

The genes are TRBV27 and TRBJ2-3; 8 positions match TRBD2. V lost 4 bases to trimming and J lost 4 bases; unmatched junction nucleotides: 7. The CDR3 runs to 15 residues. Germline V lookup: CDR1 MNHEY, CDR2 SMNVEV (reference sequence). The CDR3 spells CASSSEREWADTQYF. CDR3 bases: TGTGCCAGCAGTTCCGAGCGGGAGTGGGCAGATACGCAGTATTTT.

This sequence joins TRBV20-1 and TRBJ2-1; 10 nucleotides align to TRBD1. The CDR3 sequence is 16 residues long. CDR1 and CDR2 (germline): DFQATT, SNEGSKA (reference sequence). V gave up 0 bases and J gave up 2 bases; unmatched junction bases: 4. The CDR3 loop reads CSARDSTGGTYNEQFF. The CDR3 DNA is TGCAGTGCTAGAGATTCGACAGGGGGCACCTACAATGAGCAGTTCTTC.

This clonotype appeared many times. The gene calls are TRBV5-1 and TRBJ1-5; TRBD1 matches 9 bases. CDR3 length: 15 residues. The V gene end was trimmed by 3 bases and the J gene end by 6 bases; junction bases not matched to a gene: 7. Per germline, CDR1 SGHRS and CDR2 YFSETQ. CDR3 sequence (DNA): TGCGCCAGCAGCTCAACAGGGGGCGCGGGTCAGCCCCAGCATTTT. This codes for CASSSTGGAGQPQHF.